Listed below are T cell receptor beta chains from one sample, sequenced in a study of vaccination effects on CD4 cells after COVID-19. No antigens are known for them. Here immunoSEQ multiplex PCR was the method, and the copy in TCRdb shows in-frame clones only, minus some. Of approximately 31,000 clones in the sample, 70% were seen once. The source was CD4+ T cells from PBMCs cultured without peptide, collected before COVID-19 vaccination. Source of these receptors: a human donor who received a COVID-19 vaccine. The CDR3 runs from the conserved cysteine through the conserved F or W. Fields, in order: D gene, J gene, V gene, clone size, CDR3 protein, CDR3 DNA. A D gene is named only where the DNA matches it firmly. Some rows mark clone size as missing; the rest say once, few, many or name a class of expanded clone.

- | TRBJ2-3 | TRBV11-2 | - | CASSLGYIAGPTTDTQYF | TGTGCCAGCAGCTTAGGTTACATCGCGGGTCCAACGACAGATACGCAGTATTTT
TRBD2 | TRBJ2-7 | TRBV3-1/TRBV3-2 | - | CASSQGVVLAGGYEQYF | TGTGCCAGCAGCCAAGGGGTCGTGCTAGCGGGAGGGTACGAGCAGTACTTC
- | TRBJ1-3 | TRBV6-5 | - | CASRRASQANTIYF | TGTGCCAGCAGAAGGGCTTCTCAGGCAAACACCATATATTTT
- | TRBJ1-5 | TRBV30 | - | CAWSEGLEQPQHF | TGTGCCTGGAGTGAGGGGCTGGAGCAGCCCCAGCATTTT
- | TRBJ2-2 | TRBV7-2 | - | CASSLVAPDTGELFF | TGTGCCAGCAGCTTAGTGGCCCCAGACACCGGGGAGCTGTTTTTT
TRBD2 | TRBJ2-7 | TRBV5-4 | - | CASSPSLTSASYEQYF | TGTGCCAGCAGCCCCTCATTGACTAGCGCTTCCTACGAGCAGTACTTC
TRBD2 | TRBJ2-1 | TRBV4-1 | - | CASSQGLAVAYNEQFF | TGCGCCAGCAGCCAAGGCCTAGCGGTTGCCTACAATGAGCAGTTCTTC
- | TRBJ1-6 | TRBV4-1 | - | CASSGLTSGSPLHF | TGCGCCAGCAGTGGCCTTACGAGCGGCTCACCCCTCCACTTT
- | TRBJ2-5 | TRBV25-1 | - | CASSRRGKETQYF | TGTGCCAGCAGTAGGAGGGGAAAAGAGACCCAGTACTTC
- | TRBJ1-1 | TRBV6-6 | - | CASRGTQNTEAFF | TGTGCCAGCAGGGGGACTCAGAACACTGAAGCTTTCTTT
- | TRBJ2-5 | TRBV18 | - | CASSPRPPGRETQYF | TGTGCCAGCTCACCCCGCCCCCCGGGCCGGGAGACCCAGTACTTC
- | TRBJ2-1 | TRBV5-1 | - | CASSLRPAGIYNEQFF | TGCGCCAGCAGCTTGCGTCCCGCGGGGATCTACAATGAGCAGTTCTTC
- | TRBJ1-4 | TRBV5-1 | - | CASSPRQGPYRDEKLFF | TGCGCCAGCAGCCCCCGCCAGGGGCCTTATAGAGATGAAAAACTGTTTTTT
- | TRBJ1-1 | TRBV11-2 | - | CASSLDLSMGSAFF | TGTGCCAGCAGCTTAGATTTAAGTATGGGTTCGGCTTTCTTT
- | TRBJ1-1 | TRBV9 | - | CASSPRMGNTEAFF | TGTGCCAGCAGCCCCCGTATGGGGAACACTGAAGCTTTCTTT
- | TRBJ1-2 | TRBV3-1/TRBV3-2 | - | CASSQDRNSFGYTF | TGTGCCAGCAGCCAAGATCGGAACTCGTTTGGCTACACCTTC
- | TRBJ2-7 | TRBV5-1 | - | CASSLGGAGYEQYF | TGCGCCAGCAGCTTGGGGGGGGCGGGCTACGAGCAGTACTTC
- | TRBJ1-5 | TRBV2 | - | CASSGQGQSNQPQHF | TGTGCCAGCAGTGGCCAGGGGCAGAGCAATCAGCCCCAGCATTTT
- | TRBJ2-7 | TRBV27 | - | CASRGDSSYEQYF | TGTGCCAGCAGAGGAGACAGCTCCTACGAGCAGTACTTC
TRBD1 | TRBJ1-1 | TRBV7-6 | - | CASSPGQVVGRNTEAFF | TGTGCCAGCAGCCCGGGACAGGTTGTTGGACGGAACACTGAAGCTTTCTTT
TRBD1 | TRBJ1-2 | TRBV5-1 | - | CASNEGQGGSYGYTF | TGCGCCAGCAACGAAGGACAGGGAGGAAGCTATGGCTACACCTTC
- | TRBJ1-5 | TRBV19 | - | CASSMGLNQGLQPQHF | TGTGCCAGTAGTATGGGCCTCAACCAGGGCCTACAGCCCCAGCATTTT
TRBD2 | TRBJ2-7 | TRBV6-5 | - | CASSTRLAYEQYF | TGTGCCAGCAGTACCCGACTAGCGTACGAGCAGTACTTC
TRBD1 | TRBJ1-4 | TRBV6-5 | - | CASTGTVNEKLFF | TGTGCCAGCACCGGGACAGTAAATGAAAAACTGTTTTTT
TRBD2 | TRBJ2-6 | TRBV6-4 | few | CASSENGGSGANVLTF | TGTGCCAGCAGTGAAAACGGGGGGTCTGGGGCCAACGTCCTGACTTTC
- | TRBJ1-1 | TRBV25-1 | few | CASRVGIDTEAFF | TGTGCCAGCAGGGTGGGGATTGACACTGAAGCTTTCTTT
TRBD1 | TRBJ2-2 | TRBV11-2 | - | CASSKNRGTRELFF | TGTGCCAGCAGCAAAAACAGGGGTACCCGGGAGCTGTTTTTT
- | TRBJ2-1 | TRBV29-1 | - | CSVARSSYNEQFF | TGCAGCGTTGCGAGGAGCTCCTACAATGAGCAGTTCTTC
TRBD2 | TRBJ2-5 | TRBV5-4 | - | CASSLPSGGETQYF | TGTGCCAGCAGCTTGCCTAGCGGGGGAGAGACCCAGTACTTC
- | TRBJ1-5 | TRBV10-2 | - | CASSEHPWAGGNQPQHF | TGCGCCAGCAGTGAGCACCCATGGGCGGGGGGCAATCAGCCCCAGCATTTT
- | TRBJ2-3 | TRBV7-7 | - | CASSLGGITDTQYF | TGTGCCAGCAGCTTAGGAGGAATCACAGATACGCAGTATTTT
- | TRBJ1-3 | TRBV19 | few | CASTFIQGSGNTIYF | TGTGCCAGTACATTTATTCAGGGTTCTGGAAACACCATATATTTT
TRBD1 | TRBJ2-3 | TRBV6-4 | - | CASSCRDSQYPWTDTQYF | TGTGCCAGCAGTTGCCGGGACAGTCAATACCCCTGGACAGATACGCAGTATTTT
- | TRBJ1-2 | TRBV7-8 | - | CASSWRRGKFSDGYTF | TGTGCCAGCAGCTGGCGGCGGGGGAAGTTTTCGGATGGCTACACCTTC
TRBD2 | TRBJ2-7 | TRBV18 | - | CASSPVSLAGDRHEQYF | TGTGCCAGCTCACCAGTCTCGCTAGCGGGAGATCGACACGAGCAGTACTTC
- | TRBJ2-3 | TRBV11-2 | - | CASSLEGGRSTDTQYF | TGTGCCAGCAGCTTAGAGGGGGGGCGCAGCACAGATACGCAGTATTTT
TRBD2 | TRBJ2-7 | TRBV2 | - | CASSEGTRNEQYF | TGTGCCAGCAGTGAAGGGACTAGGAACGAGCAGTACTTC
TRBD1 | TRBJ2-1 | TRBV2 | - | CASTAWTGGIVPSNNEQFF | TGTGCCAGCACAGCCTGGACAGGGGGTATTGTACCCTCAAACAATGAGCAGTTCTTC
TRBD2 | TRBJ2-1 | TRBV6-1 | - | CASSEGLAGSYNEQFF | TGTGCCAGCAGTGAAGGACTAGCTGGCTCCTACAATGAGCAGTTCTTC
- | TRBJ1-1 | TRBV19 | - | CASSFRAGETEAFF | TGTGCCAGTAGTTTCAGGGCGGGCGAGACTGAAGCTTTCTTT
TRBD1 | TRBJ1-2 | TRBV5-8 | - | CASSLALGQGARSYGYTF | TGTGCCAGCAGCTTGGCCCTGGGACAGGGGGCGCGAAGCTATGGCTACACCTTC
- | TRBJ1-2 | TRBV2 | medium-sized | CASSSNRALGYTF | TGTGCCAGCAGCTCCAACAGGGCACTGGGCTACACCTTC
TRBD2 | TRBJ2-5 | TRBV4-2 | - | CASSQAGGVAGGQETQYF | TGTGCCAGCAGCCAAGCAGGAGGCGTAGCGGGGGGACAAGAGACCCAGTACTTC
- | TRBJ1-5 | TRBV6-1 | once | CASSEGGGLGQPQHF | TGTGCCAGCAGTGAGGGCGGAGGGTTAGGTCAGCCCCAGCATTTT
- | TRBJ1-6 | TRBV2 | medium-sized | CASSEVRGWNSPLHF | TGTGCCAGCAGTGAAGTCAGGGGATGGAATTCACCCCTCCACTTT
TRBD2 | TRBJ2-3 | TRBV25-1 | - | CASRAGTSGRSGTDTQYF | TGTGCCAGCAGGGCCGGGACTAGCGGGAGAAGTGGCACAGATACGCAGTATTTT
TRBD1 | TRBJ1-3 | TRBV5-5 | - | CASSLGLEGALENTIYF | TGTGCCAGCAGCTTAGGATTGGAGGGGGCCCTCGAAAACACCATATATTTT
- | TRBJ1-1 | TRBV19 | - | CASSKNTEAFF | TGTGCCAGTAGTAAGAACACTGAAGCTTTCTTT
TRBD2 | TRBJ2-7 | TRBV6-2/TRBV6-3 | - | CASSYLGLATYEQYF | TGTGCCAGCAGTTACCTGGGACTAGCGACCTACGAGCAGTACTTC
- | TRBJ1-2 | TRBV27 | few | CASSFLADSNYGYTF | TGTGCCAGCAGTTTTTTAGCCGACAGTAACTATGGCTACACCTTC
TRBD1 | TRBJ2-7 | TRBV2 | - | CASIADRGFYEQYF | TGTGCCAGCATTGCCGACAGGGGATTCTACGAGCAGTACTTC
- | TRBJ2-2 | TRBV7-6 | - | CASSLGQGGSGELFF | TGTGCCAGCAGCCTGGGGCAGGGTGGGTCCGGGGAGCTGTTTTTT
TRBD1 | TRBJ1-6 | TRBV9 | - | CASSVNTGVGSPLHF | TGTGCCAGCAGCGTTAATACAGGGGTGGGTTCACCCCTCCACTTT
- | TRBJ2-7 | TRBV12-3/TRBV12-4 | - | CASRQGRPYEQYF | TGTGCCAGCAGGCAGGGACGGCCCTACGAGCAGTACTTC
- | TRBJ1-4 | TRBV5-1 | - | CASSPTPTNEKLFF | TGCGCCAGCAGCCCGACCCCAACTAATGAAAAACTGTTTTTT
- | TRBJ1-1 | TRBV25-1 | once | CASIGSNTEAFF | TGTGCCAGCATCGGATCGAACACTGAAGCTTTCTTT
TRBD1 | TRBJ1-5 | TRBV6-5 | few | CASSTRTGGNQPQHF | TGTGCCAGCAGTACACGGACAGGTGGCAATCAGCCCCAGCATTTT
- | TRBJ1-2 | TRBV27 | - | CASSLFGGNYGYTF | TGTGCCAGCAGTCTCTTTGGGGGTAACTATGGCTACACCTTC
TRBD1 | TRBJ2-7 | TRBV7-9 | - | CASRRIDRGLDEQYF | TGTGCCAGCAGACGCATCGACAGGGGGCTCGACGAGCAGTACTTC
- | TRBJ1-5 | TRBV6-5 | - | CASSSGALGEGQPQHF | TGTGCCAGCAGTTCCGGCGCGCTCGGCGAAGGTCAGCCCCAGCATTTT